Following are 8 T cell receptor beta chains from one sample sequenced in a study of blood T cell repertoires in COVID-19. TCRdb's copy holds only in-frame clones and misses some; the assay was immunoSEQ multiplex PCR. The sample contains about 140,000 clones, more than 80% of which appear only once. The sample taken for sequencing was PBMCs or T cells enriched from blood (not recorded which). These receptor sequences come from a man aged 50 to 59 who had recovered from COVID-19.

The CDR3 DNA sequence: TGTGCCTGGAGGATGGCAGGGCTTAATGAAAAACTGTTTTTT. Protein sequence: CAWRMAGLNEKLFF. This chain joins TRBV30 and TRBJ1-4; possible D gene TRBD1, 5 bases. The CDR3 runs to 14 residues. Trimming took 3 bases from V and 4 from J, leaving 12 bases between them. Germline assignment: CDR1 GTSNPN and CDR2 SVGIG (reference sequence).

V and J are TRBV27 and TRBJ2-2; 13 bases match TRBD2. With V trimmed by 8 bases and J by 3 bases, 0 bases remained unmatched. CDR1 is MNHEY, CDR2 SMNVEV, per germline (reference sequence). The length of the CDR3 is 14 residues. CDR3 region: CASGLAGDTGELFF. The CDR3 region has the DNA TGTGCCAGCGGACTAGCGGGAGACACCGGGGAGCTGTTTTTT.

This clone was seen many times. This rearrangement joins TRBV5-4 to TRBJ2-6; possible D gene TRBD2, 5 bases. The CDR3 has 16 residues. Trimming removed 0 bases from V and 4 bases from J, with 11 bases in between. Per germline, CDR1 SGHNT and CDR2 YYREEE (reference sequence). CDR3: CASSLARRSGANVLTF. Here the CDR3 DNA reads TGTGCCAGCAGCTTGGCTCGGAGGTCAGGGGCCAACGTCCTGACTTTC.

J is TRBJ2-3 and V is TRBV7-9, with a tentative D call TRBD2 (5 bases). V was clipped by 5 bases and J by 3 bases, with 15 bases between them. Germline values: CDR1 SEHNR, CDR2 FQNEAQ (reference sequence). The CDR3 is made up of 15 amino acids. The CDR3 here is CASSPTSFSTDTQYF. In DNA, the CDR3 is TGTGCCAGCAGCCCAACTAGTTTCTCAACAGATACGCAGTATTTT. The whole variable domain, remainder taken from reference TRBV7-9 and TRBJ2-3, is DTGVSQNPRHKITKRGQNVTFRCDPISEHNRLYWYRQTLGQGPEFLTYFQNEAQLEKSRLLSDRFSAERPKGSFSTLEIQRTEQGDSAMYLCASSPTSFSTDTQYFGPGTRLTVL.

The rearrangement uses TRBV30 and TRBJ1-6; 9 bases map to TRBD1. V dropped 0 bases and J dropped 10; count of bases not matched to a gene: 10. The germline V gene encodes CDR1 GTSNPN and CDR2 SVGIG (reference sequence). The CDR3 has 16 residues. The chain's CDR3 is CAWSVLDRGHRSPLHF. The DNA of the CDR3 is TGTGCCTGGAGTGTATTGGACAGGGGCCACCGGTCACCCCTCCACTTT.

The chain links TRBV18 to TRBJ2-7, with TRBD1 matching 7 bases. Germline assignment: CDR1 KGHSH and CDR2 LQKENI. After removal of 5 bases from V and 3 bases from J, the junction contained 4 bases not matched to a gene. The CDR3 runs 13 residues. The CDR3 DNA reads TGTGCCAGCTCATTCAGACAGGGCTACGAGCAGTACGTC. Amino acid sequence: CASSFRQGYEQYV.

V is TRBV11-2 and J is TRBJ1-1; D not certain. Germline V gene sequence: CDR1 SGHAT, CDR2 FQNNGV. V lost 6 bases and J lost 1, with 12 bases in between. The CDR3 loop spans 14 amino acids. The CDR3, as DNA: TGTGCCAGCAGGACCGGGGTCCCGAACACTGAAGCTTTCTTT. Encoded protein: CASRTGVPNTEAFF.

V is TRBV14 and J is TRBJ1-1; D is undetermined. V was shortened by 1 base and J by 7 bases, with 10 bases between the two germline ends. The CDR3 contains 13 residues. Per germline, CDR1 SGHDN and CDR2 FVKESK. CDR3 sequence: CASSQAVHNEAFF. As DNA, the CDR3 is TGTGCCAGCAGCCAAGCAGTACACAATGAAGCTTTCTTT. Full variable domain (outside the CDR3, taken from reference TRBV14 and TRBJ1-1): EAGVTQFPSHSVIEKGQTVTLRCDPISGHDNLYWYRRVMGKEIKFLLHFVKESKQDESGMPNNRFLAERTGGTYSTLKVQPAELEDSGVYFCASSQAVHNEAFFGQGTRLTVV.